These 14 T cell receptor beta chains originate from one sample sequenced in a study of T cells in Graves' hyperthyroidism and ophthalmopathy. From RNA transcripts, TCR beta CDR3 regions were amplified. HTBI primers were used for first-round RT-PCR of the TCR CDR3. Each CDR3 protein is one row after TCRdb ran MiXCR on the multiplex PCR reads. In the table there are a few hundred thousand distinct CDR3 sequences, about a fifth of which are singletons. The sample consisted of blood. The receptors were sampled from a man between 18 and 29 years old with Graves' ophthalmopathy.

This chain links TRBV5-1 with TRBJ2-1; no clear D gene. Trimming took off 3 bases at V and 10 bases at J, with 8 bases between the two ends. The CDR3 spans 11 residues. Germline-derived CDR1 and CDR2 are SGHRS and YFSETQ. CDR3 DNA sequence: TGCGCCAGCAGCTCGCAGCACGAGCAGTTCTTC. Protein product: CASSSQHEQFF.

This clonotype was counted at least ten times. The chain employs TRBV9 and TRBJ1-1; D gene unclear. The CDR3 is 14 residues long. Trimming cost V 4 bases and J 1 base, with 11 bases left between them. Germline CDR1 and CDR2: SGDLS and YYNGEE. For the CDR3, the DNA is TGTGCCAGCAGCCCCGGTGGGGAGAACACTGAAGCTTTCTTT. It translates to CASSPGGENTEAFF.

The table lists this clonotype with many counts. CDR3 bases: TGTGCCAGCAGCTTTGGCGACAGGCTGAACACTGAAGCTTTCTTT. This codes for CASSFGDRLNTEAFF. This chain uses TRBV11-2 with TRBJ1-1, with D possibly TRBD1 on 6 matching bases. The germline V and J ends were trimmed by 3 bases and 0 bases, with 11 bases remaining between them. Germline-derived CDR1 and CDR2 are SGHAT and FQNNGV. This CDR3 region has 15 residues.

This clonotype has only a few counts. The genes are TRBV20-1 and TRBJ2-2, with 7 bases fitting TRBD1. The CDR3 length is 15 residues. V shed 2 bases, J shed 1 base, and the junction held 4 bases outside the gene matches. Germline values: CDR1 DFQATT, CDR2 SNEGSKA (reference sequence). CDR3 sequence (DNA): TGCAGTGCTAGATCCACAGGGGTGAACACCGGGGAGCTGTTTTTT. It is translated as CSARSTGVNTGELFF.

This chain's CDR3 is CASSPGTEYSNQPQHF. The CDR3 DNA sequence: TGTGCCAGCAGCCCCGGGACGGAATATAGCAATCAGCCCCAGCATTTT. The V call is TRBV7-9, the J call TRBJ1-5, with a possible D match to TRBD1 (5 bases). The V gene lost 5 bases and the J gene lost 0 bases, with 14 bases spanning the gap. CDR1 is SEHNR and CDR2 is FQNEAQ in the germline V gene (reference sequence). This CDR3 has 16 residues.

This clonotype was seen many times. V usage is TRBV6-5 and J usage is TRBJ1-2; weak D call: TRBD1 (5 bases). The CDR3 has 15 amino acids. Germline V lookup: CDR1 MNHEY, CDR2 SVGAGI. The V gene lost 2 bases and the J gene lost 8 bases, with 18 bases spanning the gap. The CDR3 region has the DNA TGTGCCAGCAGTTACACGCCCGGGACCGGCGGGGGCTACACCTTC. Protein sequence: CASSYTPGTGGGYTF.

This clonotype was counted ten times or more. The V gene is TRBV11-1, the J gene TRBJ2-6; D is uncertain. V dropped 2 bases and J dropped 1 base, with 6 bases sitting between them. Germline loops: CDR1 SGHAT, CDR2 FQDESV (reference sequence). The length of the CDR3 is 15 residues. This chain's CDR3 is CASSLTDSGANVLTF. The DNA for the CDR3 is TGTGCCAGCAGCTTAACAGATTCTGGGGCCAACGTCCTGACTTTC.

Points on this clonotype: Just one base apart from a much larger clone, this may be a read error. The chain uses TRBV3-1 and TRBJ1-6; TRBD1 matches at 7 bases. Germline CDR1 is LGHDT and CDR2 is YNNKEL (reference sequence). V lost 1 base, J lost 13 bases, and 10 bases stayed unmatched. The CDR3 is 15 residues long. The CDR3 protein is CASSQGGTAIFPLHF. CDR3 DNA: TGTGCCAGCAGCCAAGGAGGGACAGCCATTTTTCCCCTCCACTTT.

Ten or more counts support this clonotype. J is TRBJ1-1 and V is TRBV6-1; no clear D gene. Germline CDR1 reads MNHNS; CDR2 reads SASEGT. The CDR3 is 13 residues long. The V end lost 1 base, the J end lost 5 bases, and 8 bases lay between the germline ends. In nucleotides, the CDR3 is TGTGCCAGCAGTGAAGACTGGCGGACTGAAGCTTTCTTT. The encoded protein is CASSEDWRTEAFF.

In its sample, this clonotype was seen many times. The J gene is TRBJ1-6, the V gene TRBV5-1; maybe TRBD1 (6 bases). The V and J ends lost 4 bases and 7 bases respectively, with 12 bases between them. This CDR3 has 14 amino acids. Germline assignment: CDR1 SGHRS and CDR2 YFSETQ. CDR3 sequence: CASSQDSSNSPLHF. DNA for the CDR3: TGCGCCAGCAGCCAGGACAGCTCCAATTCACCCCTCCACTTT. Looking up the rest from reference TRBV5-1 and TRBJ1-6 gives the full variable domain: KAGVTQTPRYLIKTRGQQVTLSCSPISGHRSVSWYQQTPGQGLQFLFEYFSETQRNKGNFPGRFSGRQFSNSRSEMNVSTLELGDSALYLCASSQDSSNSPLHFGNGTRLTVT.

This clonotype was counted many times. This sequence joins TRBV11-1 and TRBJ2-2; D possibly corresponds to TRBD1 (5 bases). CDR1 SGHAT and CDR2 FQDESV come from the germline V gene (reference sequence). The CDR3 is 12 residues long. The ends were cut back, 6 bases at V and 6 bases at J, with 8 bases in the middle. The CDR3 DNA reads as TGTGCCAGCAGGTCAGGGTCCGGGGAGCTGTTTTTT. As protein: CASRSGSGELFF.

This clonotype was picked up a small number of times. This rearrangement joins TRBV18 to TRBJ2-2; the D is unclear. The CDR3 runs 13 residues. CDR1 KGHSH and CDR2 LQKENI come from the germline V gene. V lost 9 bases, J lost 2 bases, and 10 bases lay in between. Here the CDR3 reads CASNDGNTGELFF. The CDR3 nucleotides are TGTGCCAGTAACGACGGAAACACCGGGGAGCTGTTTTTT.

In its sample, this clonotype was seen many times. V and J are TRBV6-1 and TRBJ2-7, with 7 nucleotides matching TRBD1. The CDR3 length is 14 residues. Germline assignment: CDR1 MNHNS and CDR2 SASEGT. V lost 6 bases and J lost 2; bases outside the gene matches: 7. As DNA, the CDR3 is TGTGCCAGCAGCCCCGACAGGGTGCCCTACGAGCAGTACTTC. It yields the protein CASSPDRVPYEQYF.

This clonotype was observed a handful of times. This chain links TRBV25-1 with TRBJ2-7; D may correspond to TRBD1 or TRBD2 (5 bases each). V gave up 8 bases and J gave up 2 bases, with 19 bases separating them. Germline CDR1 reads MGHDK; CDR2 reads SYGVNS. The CDR3 has 15 amino acids. This CDR3 reads CASSLGEGSTYEQYF. DNA of the CDR3: TGTGCCAGCTCCCTGGGAGAGGGGAGTACCTACGAGCAGTACTTC.